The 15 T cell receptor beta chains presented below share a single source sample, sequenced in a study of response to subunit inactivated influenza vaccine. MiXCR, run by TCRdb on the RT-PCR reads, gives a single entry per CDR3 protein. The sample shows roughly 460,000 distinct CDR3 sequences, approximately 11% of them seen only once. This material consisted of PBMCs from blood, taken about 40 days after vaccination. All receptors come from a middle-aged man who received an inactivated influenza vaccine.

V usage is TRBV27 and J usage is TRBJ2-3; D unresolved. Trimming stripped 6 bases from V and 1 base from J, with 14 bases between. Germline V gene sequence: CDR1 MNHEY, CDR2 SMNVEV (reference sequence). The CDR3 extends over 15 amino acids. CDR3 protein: CASRLPGLGTDTQYF. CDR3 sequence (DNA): TGTGCCAGCAGGCTACCCGGGTTGGGCACAGATACGCAGTATTTT.

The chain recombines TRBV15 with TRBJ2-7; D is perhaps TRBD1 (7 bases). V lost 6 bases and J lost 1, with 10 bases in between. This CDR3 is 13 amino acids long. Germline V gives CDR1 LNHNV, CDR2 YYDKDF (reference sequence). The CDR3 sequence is CATRQGGSYEQYF. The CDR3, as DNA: TGTGCCACCAGGCAGGGGGGATCCTACGAGCAGTACTTC.

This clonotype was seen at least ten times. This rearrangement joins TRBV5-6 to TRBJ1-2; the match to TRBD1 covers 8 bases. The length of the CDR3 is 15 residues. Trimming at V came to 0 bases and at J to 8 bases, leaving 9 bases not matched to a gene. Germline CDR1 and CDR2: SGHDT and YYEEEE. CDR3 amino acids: CASSLDVQGAAGYTF. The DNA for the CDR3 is TGTGCCAGCAGCTTGGATGTTCAGGGGGCGGCGGGCTACACCTTC.

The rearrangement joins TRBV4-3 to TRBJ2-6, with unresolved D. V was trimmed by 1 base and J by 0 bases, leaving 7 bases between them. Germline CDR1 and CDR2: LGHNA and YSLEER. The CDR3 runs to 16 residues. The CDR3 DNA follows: TGCGCCAGCAGCCAAGGACACCTCTCTGGGGCCAACGTCCTGACTTTC. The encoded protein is CASSQGHLSGANVLTF.

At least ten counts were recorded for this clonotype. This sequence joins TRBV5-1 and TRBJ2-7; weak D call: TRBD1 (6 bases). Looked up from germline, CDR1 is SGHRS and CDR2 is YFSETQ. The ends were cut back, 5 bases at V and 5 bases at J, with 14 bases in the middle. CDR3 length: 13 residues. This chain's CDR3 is CASSRDNVDEQYF. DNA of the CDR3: TGCGCCAGCAGTAGGGACAACGTAGACGAGCAGTACTTC.

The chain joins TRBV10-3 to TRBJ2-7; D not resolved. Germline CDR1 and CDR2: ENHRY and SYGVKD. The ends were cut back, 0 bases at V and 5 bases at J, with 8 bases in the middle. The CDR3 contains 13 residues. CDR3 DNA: TGTGCCATCAGTGAGTCGAAACAGAACGAGCAGTACTTC. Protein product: CAISESKQNEQYF.

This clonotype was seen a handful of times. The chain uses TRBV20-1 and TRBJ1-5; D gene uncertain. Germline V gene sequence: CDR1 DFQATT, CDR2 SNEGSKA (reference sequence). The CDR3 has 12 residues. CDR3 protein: CSASEEAQPQHF. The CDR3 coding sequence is TGCAGCGCCTCGGAGGAGGCTCAGCCCCAGCATTTT.

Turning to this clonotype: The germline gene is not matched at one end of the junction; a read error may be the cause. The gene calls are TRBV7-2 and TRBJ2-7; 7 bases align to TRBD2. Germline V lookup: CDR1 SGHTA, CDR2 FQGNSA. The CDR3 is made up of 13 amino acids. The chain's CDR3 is CANSSGTKAEQYF. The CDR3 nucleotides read TGTGCCAACAGCTCCGGGACTAAAGCAGAGCAGTACTTC. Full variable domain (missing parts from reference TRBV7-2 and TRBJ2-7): GAGVSQSPSNKVTEKGKDVELRCDPISGHTALYWYRQSLGQGLEFLIYFQGNSAPDKSGLPSDRFSAERTGGSVSTLTIQRTQQEDSAVYLCANSSGTKAEQYFGPGTRLTVT.

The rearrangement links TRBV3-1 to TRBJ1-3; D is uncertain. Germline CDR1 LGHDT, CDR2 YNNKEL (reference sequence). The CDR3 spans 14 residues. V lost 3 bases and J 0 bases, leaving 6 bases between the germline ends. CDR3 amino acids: CASSQGNSGNTIYF. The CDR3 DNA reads TGTGCCAGCAGCCAGGGAAACTCTGGAAACACCATATATTTT.

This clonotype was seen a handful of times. The CDR3 DNA is TGCGCCAGCAGCCAAGAGGCGGGATCCCCAGATACGCAGTATTTT. Its protein product is CASSQEAGSPDTQYF. The rearrangement uses TRBV4-3 and TRBJ2-3; possibly TRBD2 for D (6 bases). Germline V gene sequence: CDR1 LGHNA, CDR2 YSLEER. The ends were cut back, 0 bases at V and 4 bases at J, with 11 bases in the middle. This CDR3 region has 15 residues.

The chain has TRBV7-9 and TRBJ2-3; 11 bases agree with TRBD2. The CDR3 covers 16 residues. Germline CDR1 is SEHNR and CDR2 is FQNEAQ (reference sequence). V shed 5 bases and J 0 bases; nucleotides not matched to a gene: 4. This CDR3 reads CASSPTSGVSTDTQYF. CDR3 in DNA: TGTGCCAGCAGCCCGACTAGCGGGGTTAGCACAGATACGCAGTATTTT.

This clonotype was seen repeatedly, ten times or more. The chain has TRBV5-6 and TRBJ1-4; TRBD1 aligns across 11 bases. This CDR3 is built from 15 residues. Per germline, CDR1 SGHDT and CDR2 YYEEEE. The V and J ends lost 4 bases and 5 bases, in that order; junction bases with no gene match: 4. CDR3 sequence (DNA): TGTGCCAGCAGCCCGGGACAGGGGGTAAATGAAAAACTGTTTTTT. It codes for CASSPGQGVNEKLFF.

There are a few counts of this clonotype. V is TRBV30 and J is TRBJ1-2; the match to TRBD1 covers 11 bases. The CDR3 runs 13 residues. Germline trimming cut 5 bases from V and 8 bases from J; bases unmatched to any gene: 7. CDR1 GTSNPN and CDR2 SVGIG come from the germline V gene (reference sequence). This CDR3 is CAWPGQGATGYTF. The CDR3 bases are TGTGCCTGGCCCGGACAGGGGGCGACCGGCTACACCTTC.

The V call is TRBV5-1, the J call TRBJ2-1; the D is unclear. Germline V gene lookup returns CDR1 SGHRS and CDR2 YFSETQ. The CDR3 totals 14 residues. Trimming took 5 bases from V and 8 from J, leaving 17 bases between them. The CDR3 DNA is TGCGCCAGCAGAGTATCCGACAATAAGTATGAGCAGTTCTTC. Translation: CASRVSDNKYEQFF.

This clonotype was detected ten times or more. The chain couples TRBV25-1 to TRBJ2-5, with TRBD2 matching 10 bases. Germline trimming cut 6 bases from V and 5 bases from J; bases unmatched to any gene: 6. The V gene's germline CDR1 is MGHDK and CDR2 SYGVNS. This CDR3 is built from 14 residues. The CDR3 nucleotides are TGTGCCAGCAGCGCAAGCGGGAGGGATGAGACCCAGTACTTC. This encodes CASSASGRDETQYF.